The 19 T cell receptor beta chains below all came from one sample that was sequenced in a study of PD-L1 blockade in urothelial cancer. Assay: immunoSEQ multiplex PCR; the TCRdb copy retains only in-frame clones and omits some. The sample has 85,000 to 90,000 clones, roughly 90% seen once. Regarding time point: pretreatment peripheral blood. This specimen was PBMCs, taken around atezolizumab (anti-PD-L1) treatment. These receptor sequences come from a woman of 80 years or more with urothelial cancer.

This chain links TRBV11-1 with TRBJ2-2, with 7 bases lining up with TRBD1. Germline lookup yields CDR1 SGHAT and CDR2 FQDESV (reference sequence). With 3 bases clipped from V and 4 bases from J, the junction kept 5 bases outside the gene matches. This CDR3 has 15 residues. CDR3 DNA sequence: TGTGCCAGCAGCTTTCAGGGGGAGATCACCGGGGAGCTGTTTTTT. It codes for CASSFQGEITGELFF.

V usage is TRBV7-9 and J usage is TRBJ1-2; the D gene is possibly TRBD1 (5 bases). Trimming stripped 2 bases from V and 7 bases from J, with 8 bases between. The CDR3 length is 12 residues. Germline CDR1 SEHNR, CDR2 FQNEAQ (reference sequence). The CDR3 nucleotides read TGTGCCAGCAGCTTATCCAGGGTTGGCTACACCTTC. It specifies CASSLSRVGYTF.

CDR3 DNA: TGTGCCAGCAGCGTAGACAGGGGACCATCCTACAATGAGCAGTTCTTC. This translates into CASSVDRGPSYNEQFF. The chain uses TRBV9 and TRBJ2-1; TRBD1 matches at 7 bases. This CDR3 spans 16 amino acids. With V trimmed by 0 bases and J by 1 base, 4 bases remained unmatched. Germline CDR1 and CDR2: SGDLS and YYNGEE. Full variable domain (rest looked up from reference TRBV9 and TRBJ2-1): DSGVTQTPKHLITATGQRVTLRCSPRSGDLSVYWYQQSLDQGLQFLIQYYNGEERAKGNILERFSAQQFPDLHSELNLSSLELGDSALYFCASSVDRGPSYNEQFFGPGTRLTVL.

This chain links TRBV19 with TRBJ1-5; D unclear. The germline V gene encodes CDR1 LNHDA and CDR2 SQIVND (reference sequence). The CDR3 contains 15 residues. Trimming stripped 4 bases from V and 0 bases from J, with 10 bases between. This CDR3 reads CASSTSGNSNQPQHF. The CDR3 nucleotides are TGTGCCAGTAGTACCTCAGGTAATAGCAATCAGCCCCAGCATTTT.

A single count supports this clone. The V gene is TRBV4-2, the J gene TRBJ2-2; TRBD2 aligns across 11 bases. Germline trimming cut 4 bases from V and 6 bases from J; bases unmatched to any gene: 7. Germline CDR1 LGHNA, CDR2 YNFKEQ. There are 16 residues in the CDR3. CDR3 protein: CASSPASGRSPGELFF. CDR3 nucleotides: TGTGCCAGCAGCCCGGCTAGCGGGAGGTCCCCCGGGGAGCTGTTTTTT.

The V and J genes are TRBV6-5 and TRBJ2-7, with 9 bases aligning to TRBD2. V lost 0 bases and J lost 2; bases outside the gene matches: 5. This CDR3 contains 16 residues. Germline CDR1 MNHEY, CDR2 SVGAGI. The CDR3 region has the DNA TGTGCCAGCAGTTACTCGTCCCTAGCGGGAACCTACGAGCAGTACTTC. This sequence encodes CASSYSSLAGTYEQYF.

The chain's CDR3 is CASGLTGESYNEQFF. The CDR3 nucleotides are TGCGCCAGCGGACTAACAGGCGAGTCCTACAATGAGCAGTTCTTC. This chain joins TRBV5-1 and TRBJ2-1, with D tentatively TRBD2 (6 bases). Looked up from germline, CDR1 is SGHRS and CDR2 is YFSETQ. This CDR3 is 15 amino acids long. Trimming took 7 bases from V and 1 from J, leaving 15 bases between them.

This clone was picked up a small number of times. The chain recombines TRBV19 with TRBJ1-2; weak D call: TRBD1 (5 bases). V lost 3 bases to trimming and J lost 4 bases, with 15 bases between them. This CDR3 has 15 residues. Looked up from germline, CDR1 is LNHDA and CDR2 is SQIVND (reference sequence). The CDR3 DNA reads TGTGCCAGTAGTATTTCCCAGGGTATTGGCTATGGCTACACCTTC. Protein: CASSISQGIGYGYTF.

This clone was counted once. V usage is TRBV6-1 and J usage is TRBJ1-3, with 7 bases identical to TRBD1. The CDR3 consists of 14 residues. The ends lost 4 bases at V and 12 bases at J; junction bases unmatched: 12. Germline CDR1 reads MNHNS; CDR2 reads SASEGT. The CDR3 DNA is TGTGCCAGCAGTGGACAGGGCGGATCATTCGGCATATATTTT. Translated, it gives CASSGQGGSFGIYF.

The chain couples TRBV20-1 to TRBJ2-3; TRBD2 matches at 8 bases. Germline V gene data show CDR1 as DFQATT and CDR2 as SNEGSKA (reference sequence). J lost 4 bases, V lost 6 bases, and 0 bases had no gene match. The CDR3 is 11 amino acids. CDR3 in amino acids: CSAAGADTQYF. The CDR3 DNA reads TGCAGTGCAGCGGGAGCAGATACGCAGTATTTT.

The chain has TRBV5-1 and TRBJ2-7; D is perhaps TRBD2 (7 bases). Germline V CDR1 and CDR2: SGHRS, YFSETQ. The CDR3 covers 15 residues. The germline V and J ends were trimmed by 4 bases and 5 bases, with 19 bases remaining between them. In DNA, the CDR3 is TGCGCCAGCAGCGGGGGGGGGACACCGAGCCACGAGCAGTACTTC. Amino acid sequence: CASSGGGTPSHEQYF. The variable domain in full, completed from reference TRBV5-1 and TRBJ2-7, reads KAGVTQTPRYLIKTRGQQVTLSCSPISGHRSVSWYQQTPGQGLQFLFEYFSETQRNKGNFPGRFSGRQFSNSRSEMNVSTLELGDSALYLCASSGGGTPSHEQYFGPGTRLTVT.

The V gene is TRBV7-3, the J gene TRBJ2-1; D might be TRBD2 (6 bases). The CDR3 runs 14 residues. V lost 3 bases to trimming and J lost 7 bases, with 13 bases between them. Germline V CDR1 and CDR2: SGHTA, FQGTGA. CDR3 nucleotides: TGTGCCAGCAGCTTGACCAGCGGGTTTAATGAGCAGTTCTTC. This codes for CASSLTSGFNEQFF.

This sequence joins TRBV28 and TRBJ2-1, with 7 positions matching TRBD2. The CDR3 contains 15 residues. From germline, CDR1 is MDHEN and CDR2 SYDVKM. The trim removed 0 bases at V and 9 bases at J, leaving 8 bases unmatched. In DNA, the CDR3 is TGTGCCAGCAGTTTATGGGGGAGCGGGAAGGGTGAGCAGTTCTTC. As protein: CASSLWGSGKGEQFF.

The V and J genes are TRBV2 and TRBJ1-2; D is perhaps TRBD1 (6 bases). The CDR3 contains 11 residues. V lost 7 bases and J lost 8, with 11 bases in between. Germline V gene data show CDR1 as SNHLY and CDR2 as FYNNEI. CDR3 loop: CASNRERGYTF. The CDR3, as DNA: TGTGCCAGCAACAGGGAGAGGGGCTACACCTTC.

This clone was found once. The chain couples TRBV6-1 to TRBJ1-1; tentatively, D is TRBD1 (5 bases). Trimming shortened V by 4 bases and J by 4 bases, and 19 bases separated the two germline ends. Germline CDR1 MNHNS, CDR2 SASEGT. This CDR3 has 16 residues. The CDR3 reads CASSGRRGPWSTEAFF. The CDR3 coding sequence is TGTGCCAGCAGTGGGAGGAGGGGACCCTGGAGCACTGAAGCTTTCTTT.

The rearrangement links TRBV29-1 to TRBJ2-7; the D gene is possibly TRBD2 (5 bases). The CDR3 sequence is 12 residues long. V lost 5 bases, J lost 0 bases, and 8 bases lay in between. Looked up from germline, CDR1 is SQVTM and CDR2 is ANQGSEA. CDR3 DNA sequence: TGCAGCGTTAAGAGGGCCTCCTACGAGCAGTACTTC. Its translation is CSVKRASYEQYF.

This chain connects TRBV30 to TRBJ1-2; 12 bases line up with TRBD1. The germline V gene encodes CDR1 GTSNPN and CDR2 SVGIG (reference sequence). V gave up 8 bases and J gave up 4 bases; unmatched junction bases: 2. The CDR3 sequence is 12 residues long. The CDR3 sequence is CAGTGGSYGYTF. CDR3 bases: TGTGCCGGGACAGGGGGCAGCTATGGCTACACCTTC. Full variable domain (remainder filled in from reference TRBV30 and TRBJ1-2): SQTIHQWPATLVQPVGSPLSLECTVEGTSNPNLYWYRQAAGRGLQLLFYSVGIGQISSEVPQNLSASRPQDRQFILSSKKLLLSDSGFYLCAGTGGSYGYTFGSGTRLTVV.

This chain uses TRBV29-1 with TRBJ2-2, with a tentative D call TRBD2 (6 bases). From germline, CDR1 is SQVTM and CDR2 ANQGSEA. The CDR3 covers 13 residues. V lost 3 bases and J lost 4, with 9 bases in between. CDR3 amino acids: CSVDGGSTGELFF. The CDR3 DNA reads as TGCAGCGTTGACGGAGGGTCCACCGGGGAGCTGTTTTTT.

The CDR3 nucleotides read TGTGCCAGCAGCTTACAGGCGTCGGGAGTTGGCTACACCTTC. Amino acids: CASSLQASGVGYTF. This chain uses TRBV7-9 with TRBJ1-2; D is undetermined. This CDR3 is built from 14 residues. Trimming stripped 2 bases from V and 7 bases from J, with 14 bases between. Germline CDR1 is SEHNR and CDR2 is FQNEAQ (reference sequence).